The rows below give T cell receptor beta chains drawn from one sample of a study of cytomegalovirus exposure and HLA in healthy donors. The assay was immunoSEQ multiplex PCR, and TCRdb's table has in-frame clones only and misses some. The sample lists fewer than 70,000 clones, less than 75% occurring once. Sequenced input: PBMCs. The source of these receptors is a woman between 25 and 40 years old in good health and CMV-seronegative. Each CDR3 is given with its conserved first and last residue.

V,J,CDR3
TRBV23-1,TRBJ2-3,CASSQLDRGGADTQYF
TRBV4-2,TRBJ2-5,CASSQELAGGRKETQYF
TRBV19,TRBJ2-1,CASSIDGDRGNEQFF
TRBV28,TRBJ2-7,CASSLMGVSPGQRTYEQYF
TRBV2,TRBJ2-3,CASSVNPGLSTDTQYF
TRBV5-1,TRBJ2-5,CASSLDSGGSKTQYF
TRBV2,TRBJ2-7,CASSEWTSGNEQYF
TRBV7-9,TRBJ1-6,CASSLGQGQSPLHF
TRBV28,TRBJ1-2,CASSPTRQGPRNGYTF
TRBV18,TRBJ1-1,CASSPNRGDTEAFF
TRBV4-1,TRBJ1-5,CASSQVVGGAWTQHF
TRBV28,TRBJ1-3,CASVTGRANTIYF
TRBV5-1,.,CASSLAGSTGTYEQYF
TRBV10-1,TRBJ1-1,CASSRGGNTEAFF
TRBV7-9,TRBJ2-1,CASSRTGQIFNEQFF
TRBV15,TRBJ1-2,CATSRDKGQGIYGYTF
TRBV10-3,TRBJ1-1,CAISERGTEAFF
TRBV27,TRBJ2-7,CASSSQGSAQYF
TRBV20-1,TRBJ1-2,CSVVGYTF
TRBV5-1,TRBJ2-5,CASILNPGSGVETQYF
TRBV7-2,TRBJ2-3,CASSPLGRGENTQYF
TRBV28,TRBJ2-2,CASLGSVGARSTGELFF
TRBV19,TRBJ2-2,CASSDRGNTGELFF
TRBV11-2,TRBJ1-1,CASSLDVRYTEAFF
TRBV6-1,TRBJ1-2,CASSEAPTGGGYGYTF
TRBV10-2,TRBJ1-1,CASRLESGNTEAFF
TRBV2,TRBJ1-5,CASRAGLNDQPQHF
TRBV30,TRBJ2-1,CAWSVHWGPYNEQFF
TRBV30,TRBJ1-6,CAWVRDSNSPLHF
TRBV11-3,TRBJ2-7,CASSSGSVYEQYF
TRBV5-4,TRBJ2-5,CASSLRTSIETQYF
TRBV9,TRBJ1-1,CASSVADTEAFF
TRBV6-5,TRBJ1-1,CASKPRGGRNTEAFF
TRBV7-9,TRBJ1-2,CASSWGGENYGYTF
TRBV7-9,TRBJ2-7,CASSLGGDGYEQYF
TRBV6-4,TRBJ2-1,CASSGTGDHNEQFF
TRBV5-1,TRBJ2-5,CASSLWTSGGAGETQYF
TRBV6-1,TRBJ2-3,CASSEASGGPDTQYF
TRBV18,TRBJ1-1,CASSPGQGSTEAFF
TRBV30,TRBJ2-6,CAWSYPHRGSNVLTF
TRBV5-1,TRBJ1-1,CASSLEGVTEAFF
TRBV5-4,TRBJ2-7,CASSKKGGVDEQYF
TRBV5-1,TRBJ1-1,CASSSRDNIGNTEAFF
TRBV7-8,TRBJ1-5,CASSLTLTALWDQPQHF
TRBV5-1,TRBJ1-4,CASSLAAGGTANEKLFF
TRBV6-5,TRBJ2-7,CASSYYSGSYEQYF
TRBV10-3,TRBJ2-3,CAISETIAGRYTDTQYF
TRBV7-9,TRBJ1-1,CASSSTSGPDTEAFF
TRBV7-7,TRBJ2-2,CASSLKRLGGELFF
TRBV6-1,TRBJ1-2,CASSGTGSHYGYTF
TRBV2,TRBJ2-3,CASKVGGSTDTQYF